The clone carrying this TCR beta chain appeared a few times. Its antigen is as yet unknown. The CDR3 totals 16 residues. CDR1 and CDR2 from the germline V gene are MNHNY and SVGAGI (reference sequence). Trimming took 6 bases from V and 5 from J; bases not matched to a gene: 15. This sample is drawn from a study of T-cell memory formation after mild COVID-19. Study outcomes and limitations: Balance between CD4 and CD8 was seen in clones contracting day 15 to 85, and a CD4+ lean was seen in later expanders.

TCRdb called the 5' RACE reads again in MiXCR, with one record for every CDR3 protein. The repertoire holds about 200,000 distinct CDR3 sequences, with 7.5% to 10% as singletons. The sequence derives from a man aged 18 to 29 who had mild COVID-19 (a few samples of this study predate the infection). Cell type and time point are not known. The sample comprised PBMCs or a T cell subset sorted from them (not recorded which). The J gene is TRBJ2-5, the V gene TRBV6-6, with 7 bases fitting TRBD1. CDR3 bases: TGTGCCAGCAGCTTAACGGGACAGAGCTCTACGGAGACCCAGTACTTC. Encoded protein: CASSLTGQSSTETQYF.